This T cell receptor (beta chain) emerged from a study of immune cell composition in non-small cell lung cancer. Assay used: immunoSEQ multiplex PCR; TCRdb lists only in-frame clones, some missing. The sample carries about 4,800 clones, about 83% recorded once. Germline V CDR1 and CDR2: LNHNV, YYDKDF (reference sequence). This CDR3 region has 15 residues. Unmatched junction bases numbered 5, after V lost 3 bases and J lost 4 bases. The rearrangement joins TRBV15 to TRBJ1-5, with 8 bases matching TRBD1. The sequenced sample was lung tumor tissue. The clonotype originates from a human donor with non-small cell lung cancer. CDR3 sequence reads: CATSSDRGDNQPQHF. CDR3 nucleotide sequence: TGTGCCACCAGCAGTGACAGGGGAGATAATCAGCCCCAGCATTTT.